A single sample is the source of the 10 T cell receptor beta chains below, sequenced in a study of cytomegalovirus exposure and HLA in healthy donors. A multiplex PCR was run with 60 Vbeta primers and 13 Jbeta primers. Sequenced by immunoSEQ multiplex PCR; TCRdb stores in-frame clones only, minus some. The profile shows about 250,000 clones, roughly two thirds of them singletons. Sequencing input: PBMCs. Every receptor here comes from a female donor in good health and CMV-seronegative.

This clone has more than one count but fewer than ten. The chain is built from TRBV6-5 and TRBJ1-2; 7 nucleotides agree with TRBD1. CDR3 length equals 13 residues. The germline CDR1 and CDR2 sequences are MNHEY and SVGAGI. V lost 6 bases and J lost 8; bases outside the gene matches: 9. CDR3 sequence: CASSFTWTGGYTF. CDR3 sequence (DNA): TGTGCCAGCAGCTTTACTTGGACAGGCGGCTACACCTTC.

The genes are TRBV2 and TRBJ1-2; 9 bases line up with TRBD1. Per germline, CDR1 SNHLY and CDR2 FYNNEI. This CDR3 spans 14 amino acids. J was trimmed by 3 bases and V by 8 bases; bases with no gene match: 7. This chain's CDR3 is CASQLDRGDYGYTF. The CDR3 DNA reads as TGTGCCAGCCAGCTCGACAGGGGGGACTATGGCTACACCTTC.

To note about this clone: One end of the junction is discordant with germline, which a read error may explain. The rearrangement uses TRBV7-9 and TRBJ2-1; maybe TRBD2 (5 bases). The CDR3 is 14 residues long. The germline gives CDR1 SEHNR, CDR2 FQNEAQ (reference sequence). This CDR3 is CSSSPLREYDEQFF. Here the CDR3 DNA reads TGTTCCAGCAGCCCCTTGAGGGAGTACGATGAGCAGTTCTTC.

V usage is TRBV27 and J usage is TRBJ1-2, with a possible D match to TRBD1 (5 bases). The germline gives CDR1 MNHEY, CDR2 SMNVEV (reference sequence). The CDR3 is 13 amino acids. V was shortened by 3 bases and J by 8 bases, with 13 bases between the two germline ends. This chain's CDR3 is CASSFRGSGGYTF. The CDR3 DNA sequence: TGTGCCAGCAGTTTTCGGGGGTCTGGAGGCTACACCTTC.

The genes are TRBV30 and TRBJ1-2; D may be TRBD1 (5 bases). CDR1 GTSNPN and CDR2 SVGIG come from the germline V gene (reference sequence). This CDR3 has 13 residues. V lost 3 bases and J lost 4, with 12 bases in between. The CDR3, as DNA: TGTGCCTGGAGGGGGATGGGACTCTATGGCTACACCTTC. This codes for CAWRGMGLYGYTF.

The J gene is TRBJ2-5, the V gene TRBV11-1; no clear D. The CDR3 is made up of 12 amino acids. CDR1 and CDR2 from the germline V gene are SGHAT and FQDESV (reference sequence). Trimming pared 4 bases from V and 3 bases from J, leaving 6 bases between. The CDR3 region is CASSSSEETQYF. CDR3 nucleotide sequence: TGTGCCAGCAGCTCGTCAGAAGAGACCCAGTACTTC.

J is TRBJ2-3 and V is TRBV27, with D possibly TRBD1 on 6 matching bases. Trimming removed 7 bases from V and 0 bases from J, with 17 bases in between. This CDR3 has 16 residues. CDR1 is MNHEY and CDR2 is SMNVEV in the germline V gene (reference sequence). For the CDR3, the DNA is TGTGCCAGCACCAGGGGCCAGGGATATAGCACAGATACGCAGTATTTT. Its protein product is CASTRGQGYSTDTQYF.

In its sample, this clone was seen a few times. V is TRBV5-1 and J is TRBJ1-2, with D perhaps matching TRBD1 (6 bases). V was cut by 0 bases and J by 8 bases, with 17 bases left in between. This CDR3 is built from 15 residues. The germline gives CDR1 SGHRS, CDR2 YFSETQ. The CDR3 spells CASSLALPTGLGYTF. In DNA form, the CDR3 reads TGCGCCAGCAGCTTGGCACTTCCAACAGGGCTGGGCTACACCTTC.

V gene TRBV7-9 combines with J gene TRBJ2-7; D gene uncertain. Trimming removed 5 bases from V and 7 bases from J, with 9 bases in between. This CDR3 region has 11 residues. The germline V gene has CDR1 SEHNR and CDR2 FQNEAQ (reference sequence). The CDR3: CASSLGPEQYF. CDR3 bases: TGTGCCAGCAGCCTAGGGCCAGAGCAGTACTTC.

For the CDR3, the DNA is TGTGCCAGTAGTAGCGGTAAGAGGTCCGAGCAGTACTTC. As protein: CASSSGKRSEQYF. The rearrangement links TRBV19 to TRBJ2-5, with no clear D. The better agreement between TRBJ2-7 and the DNA end casts doubt on the J call. Germline CDR1 LNHDA, CDR2 SQIVND (reference sequence). The CDR3 length is 13 residues.